Shown below are 17 T cell receptor beta chains from a single sample sequenced in a study of shared clonotypes between healthy human individuals. TCRdb's copy holds only in-frame clones and misses some; the assay was immunoSEQ multiplex PCR. Of under 1 million clones in the sample, approximately 92% were seen once. As defined, naive CD8 cells were CD45RO-negative and positively selected for CCR7, with terminally differentiated effector memory CD45RA+ cells excluded. Material: naive CD8+ T cells sorted from blood. The source of these receptors is a man aged 25 to 40 in good health.

V is TRBV18 and J is TRBJ2-7; TRBD2 is a possible D gene (5 bases). The CDR3 runs to 13 residues. The germline V gene encodes CDR1 KGHSH and CDR2 LQKENI. Trimming pared 0 bases from V and 2 bases from J, leaving 5 bases between. CDR3 in amino acids: CASSPPEAYEQYF. The DNA for the CDR3 is TGTGCCAGCTCACCACCGGAGGCCTACGAGCAGTACTTC. Based on the CDR3 plus reference TRBV18 and TRBJ2-7, the full variable domain is NAGVMQNPRHLVRRRGQEARLRCSPMKGHSHVYWYRQLPEEGLKFMVYLQKENIIDESGMPKERFSAEFPKEGPSILRIQQVVRGDSAAYFCASSPPEAYEQYFGPGTRLTVT.

The chain employs TRBV7-9 and TRBJ2-7; a weak D match, TRBD2 (5 bases). Trimming cost V 4 bases and J 3 bases, with 19 bases left between them. The CDR3 totals 16 residues. Germline values: CDR1 SEHNR, CDR2 FQNEAQ (reference sequence). The CDR3 DNA sequence: TGTGCCAGCAGCTCGGGGAAAGTTCCCACCTTCTACGAGCAGTACTTC. This codes for CASSSGKVPTFYEQYF.

As for this clone: The sample carries other DNA sequences with the same CDR3. The chain recombines TRBV27 with TRBJ1-5; D ambiguous. The CDR3 contains 13 residues. CDR1 is MNHEY, CDR2 SMNVEV, per germline (reference sequence). The V and J ends lost 2 bases and 4 bases respectively, with 6 bases between them. In nucleotides, the CDR3 is TGTGCCAGCAGTTTACTGGGAAATCAGCCCCAGCATTTT. It is translated as CASSLLGNQPQHF.

This chain links TRBV7-6 with TRBJ2-3, with D tentatively TRBD1 (6 bases). V was cut by 5 bases and J by 3 bases, with 21 bases left in between. From germline, CDR1 is SGHVS and CDR2 FNYEAQ. CDR3 length: 17 amino acids. CDR3 DNA sequence: TGTGCCAGCAGCAGGGGGTTGGGGGTCCCCGAGACAGATACGCAGTATTTT. Translating gives CASSRGLGVPETDTQYF.

V gene TRBV11-1 combines with J gene TRBJ2-5; D is unresolved. This CDR3 has 13 residues. The germline V gene encodes CDR1 SGHAT and CDR2 FQDESV (reference sequence). V lost 6 bases, J lost 1 base, and 9 bases lay in between. CDR3 nucleotides: TGTGCCAGCAGTTCCGACTTCCAAGAGACCCAGTACTTC. It specifies CASSSDFQETQYF. Based on the CDR3 plus reference TRBV11-1 and TRBJ2-5, the full variable domain is EAEVAQSPRYKITEKSQAVAFWCDPISGHATLYWYRQILGQGPELLVQFQDESVVDDSQLPKDRFSAERLKGVDSTLKIQPAELGDSAMYLCASSSDFQETQYFGPGTRLLVL.

The chain is built from TRBV7-6 and TRBJ2-2; TRBD2 agrees at 12 bases. This CDR3 region has 17 residues. Losses at the gene ends were 5 bases for V and 4 bases for J; bases not matched to a gene: 8. The germline V gene encodes CDR1 SGHVS and CDR2 FNYEAQ. CDR3 bases: TGTGCCAGCAGCCCCAGACTAGCGGGAGATAGCACCGGGGAGCTGTTTTTT. Protein: CASSPRLAGDSTGELFF.

The chain couples TRBV11-2 to TRBJ2-1; a weak D match, TRBD2 (6 bases). CDR1 is SGHAT and CDR2 is FQNNGV in the germline V gene. This CDR3 is built from 16 residues. V was shortened by 4 bases and J by 2 bases, with 15 bases between the two germline ends. CDR3 amino acids: CASSSPDGGPYNEQFF. The CDR3 region has the DNA TGTGCCAGCAGCTCACCTGACGGGGGACCCTACAATGAGCAGTTCTTC. The full variable domain, in which reference TRBV11-2 and TRBJ2-1 provide the parts outside the CDR3, is EAGVAQSPRYKIIEKRQSVAFWCNPISGHATLYWYQQILGQGPKLLIQFQNNGVVDDSQLPKDRFSAERLKGVDSTLKIQPAKLEDSAVYLCASSSPDGGPYNEQFFGPGTRLTVL.

Written as DNA, the CDR3 is TGCGCCAGCAGCCGGCAGAGTCCGGGTAGCGCGGATACGCAGTATTTT. Its translation is CASSRQSPGSADTQYF. This rearrangement joins TRBV5-1 to TRBJ2-3, with D possibly TRBD2 on 5 matching bases. V was pared by 4 bases and J by 6 bases, with 21 bases between. Germline lookup yields CDR1 SGHRS and CDR2 YFSETQ. This CDR3 has 16 amino acids.

This chain uses TRBV7-3 with TRBJ2-1; TRBD1 or TRBD2 may be the D gene (5 bases each). The CDR3 has 14 amino acids. Germline CDR1 reads SGHTA; CDR2 reads FQGTGA. V dropped 6 bases and J dropped 5 bases, with 14 bases sitting between them. The CDR3 DNA sequence: TGTGCCAGCAGTTTTGTCGGGGCCAACAATGAGCAGTTCTTC. Protein: CASSFVGANNEQFF.

The chain combines TRBV7-9 with TRBJ1-1; TRBD1 agrees at 7 bases. The CDR3 runs to 15 residues. Germline V CDR1 and CDR2: SEHNR, FQNEAQ (reference sequence). Germline trimming cut 5 bases from V and 4 bases from J; bases unmatched to any gene: 10. The CDR3 DNA is TGTGCCAGCAGCCCGCCTAGGTCAGGGGGCACTGAAGCTTTCTTT. Protein: CASSPPRSGGTEAFF. Drawing the rest from reference TRBV7-9 and TRBJ1-1, the complete variable domain is DTGVSQNPRHKITKRGQNVTFRCDPISEHNRLYWYRQTLGQGPEFLTYFQNEAQLEKSRLLSDRFSAERPKGSFSTLEIQRTEQGDSAMYLCASSPPRSGGTEAFFGQGTRLTVV.

The rearrangement joins TRBV28 to TRBJ2-7; 7 positions agree with TRBD2. V was clipped by 6 bases and J by 3 bases; unmatched bases: 8. The CDR3 extends over 14 amino acids. CDR1 is MDHEN and CDR2 is SYDVKM in the germline V gene. This CDR3 is CASSPAGGSYEQYF. In DNA form, the CDR3 reads TGTGCCAGCAGCCCCGCGGGCGGGAGCTACGAGCAGTACTTC.

The genes are TRBV4-1 and TRBJ2-5; 8 nucleotides align to TRBD2. Per the germline V gene, CDR1 is MGHRA and CDR2 is YSYEKL. The V gene end was trimmed by 3 bases and the J gene end by 4 bases; junction bases not matched to a gene: 4. CDR3 length: 14 amino acids. In DNA, the CDR3 is TGCGCCAGCAGCCATTCCAGCGGGGGAGAGACCCAGTACTTC. As protein: CASSHSSGGETQYF.

This rearrangement joins TRBV5-4 to TRBJ2-7; the match to TRBD1 covers 11 bases. Germline loops: CDR1 SGHNT, CDR2 YYREEE (reference sequence). The CDR3 extends over 15 amino acids. With V trimmed by 4 bases and J by 3 bases, 6 bases remained unmatched. The CDR3 sequence: CASSASGTGGYEQYF. The CDR3 DNA is TGTGCCAGCAGCGCCTCCGGGACAGGGGGCTACGAGCAGTACTTC. The complete variable domain, with remaining parts taken from reference TRBV5-4 and TRBJ2-7, reads ETGVTQSPTHLIKTRGQQVTLRCSSQSGHNTVSWYQQALGQGPQFIFQYYREEENGRGNFPPRFSGLQFPNYSSELNVNALELDDSALYLCASSASGTGGYEQYFGPGTRLTVT.

This chain links TRBV9 with TRBJ2-7; D might be TRBD1 (7 bases). CDR1 SGDLS and CDR2 YYNGEE come from the germline V gene. The CDR3 totals 15 residues. V lost 0 bases to trimming and J lost 7 bases, with 17 bases between them. CDR3 nucleotides: TGTGCCAGCAGCGTAGGAGGACAGGAGGCGGGGGAGCAGTACTTC. Protein sequence: CASSVGGQEAGEQYF.

J is TRBJ1-4 and V is TRBV4-1; D may be TRBD1 (6 bases). The CDR3 extends over 15 amino acids. CDR1 is MGHRA and CDR2 is YSYEKL in the germline V gene. The V and J ends lost 1 base and 6 bases respectively, with 12 bases between them. The CDR3 protein is CASSQGRGGDEKLFF. The CDR3 nucleotides are TGCGCCAGCAGCCAAGGCAGGGGTGGGGATGAAAAACTGTTTTTT.

The chain has TRBV11-2 and TRBJ2-1, with D perhaps matching TRBD1 (5 bases). Per the germline V gene, CDR1 is SGHAT and CDR2 is FQNNGV. The V and J ends lost 5 bases and 4 bases respectively, with 12 bases between them. The CDR3 loop spans 14 amino acids. The CDR3 bases are TGTGCCAGCAGCCTTACGACAGATTACAATGAGCAGTTCTTC. Protein: CASSLTTDYNEQFF.

This chain links TRBV14 with TRBJ1-1; D unclear. The germline CDR1 and CDR2 sequences are SGHDN and FVKESK. Trimming pared 4 bases from V and 0 bases from J, leaving 12 bases between. The CDR3 totals 15 residues. The CDR3 coding sequence is TGTGCCAGCAGCCCCCGGGGAGGGATGAACACTGAAGCTTTCTTT. Amino acids: CASSPRGGMNTEAFF.